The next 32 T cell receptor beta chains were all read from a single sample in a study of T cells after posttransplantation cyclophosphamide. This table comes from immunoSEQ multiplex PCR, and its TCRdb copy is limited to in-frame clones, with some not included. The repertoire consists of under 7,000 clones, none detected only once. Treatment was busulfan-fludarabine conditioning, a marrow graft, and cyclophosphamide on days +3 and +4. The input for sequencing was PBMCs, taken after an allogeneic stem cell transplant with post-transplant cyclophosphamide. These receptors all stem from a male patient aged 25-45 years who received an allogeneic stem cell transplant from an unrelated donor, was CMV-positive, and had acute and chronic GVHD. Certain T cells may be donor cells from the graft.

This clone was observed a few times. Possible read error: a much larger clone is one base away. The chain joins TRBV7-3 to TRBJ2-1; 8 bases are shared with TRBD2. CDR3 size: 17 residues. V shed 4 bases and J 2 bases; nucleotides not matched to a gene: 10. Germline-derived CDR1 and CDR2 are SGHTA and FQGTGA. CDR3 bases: TGTGCCAGCAGCTGGGCGGGAGGAGGGGGGGCCTACAATGAGCAGTTCTTC. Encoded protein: CASSWAGGGGAYNEQFF.

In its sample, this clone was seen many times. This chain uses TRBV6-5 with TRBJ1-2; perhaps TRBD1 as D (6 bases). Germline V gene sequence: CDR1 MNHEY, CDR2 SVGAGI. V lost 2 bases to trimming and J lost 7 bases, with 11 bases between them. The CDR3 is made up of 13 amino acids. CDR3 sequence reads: CASSYAGVGGYTF. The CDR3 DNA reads TGTGCCAGCAGTTACGCAGGGGTGGGTGGCTACACCTTC.

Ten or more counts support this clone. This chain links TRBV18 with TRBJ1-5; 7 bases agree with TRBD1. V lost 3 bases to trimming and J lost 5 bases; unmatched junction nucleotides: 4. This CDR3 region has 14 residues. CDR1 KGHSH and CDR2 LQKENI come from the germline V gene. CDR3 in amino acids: CASSPGTGDQPQHF. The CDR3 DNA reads TGTGCCAGCTCACCGGGAACAGGGGATCAGCCCCAGCATTTT.

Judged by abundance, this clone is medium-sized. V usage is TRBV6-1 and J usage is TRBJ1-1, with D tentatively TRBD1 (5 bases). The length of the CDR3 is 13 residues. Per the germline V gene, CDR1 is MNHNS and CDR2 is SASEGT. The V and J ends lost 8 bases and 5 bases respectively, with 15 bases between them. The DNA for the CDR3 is TGTGCCAGCCTCTGGTCCCGGGGGACTGAAGCTTTCTTT. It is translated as CASLWSRGTEAFF.

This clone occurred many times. Written as DNA, the CDR3 is TGCGCCAGCAGCCTCTTCTGGGGGACAGGGCAGCTACCTGCCTACGAGCAGTACTTC. Protein: CASSLFWGTGQLPAYEQYF. The J gene is TRBJ2-7, the V gene TRBV4-3, with 9 bases aligning to TRBD1. V shed 4 bases and J 2 bases; nucleotides not matched to a gene: 18. The CDR3 consists of 19 residues. Germline V gene lookup returns CDR1 LGHNA and CDR2 YSLEER.

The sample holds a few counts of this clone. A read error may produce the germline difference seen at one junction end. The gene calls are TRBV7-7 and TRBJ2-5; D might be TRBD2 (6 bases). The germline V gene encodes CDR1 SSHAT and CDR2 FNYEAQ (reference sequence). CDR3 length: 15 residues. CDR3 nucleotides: TGTGCTAGCAGCTTAGCCGGGACGGACGGCGGGGAGCAGTACTTC. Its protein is CASSLAGTDGGEQYF. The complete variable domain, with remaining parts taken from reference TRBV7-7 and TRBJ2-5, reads GAGVSQSPRYKVTKRGQDVTLRCDPISSHATLYWYQQALGQGPEFLTYFNYEAQPDKSGLPSDRFSAERPEGSISTLTIQRTEQRDSAMYRCASSLAGTDGGEQYFGPGTRLLVL.

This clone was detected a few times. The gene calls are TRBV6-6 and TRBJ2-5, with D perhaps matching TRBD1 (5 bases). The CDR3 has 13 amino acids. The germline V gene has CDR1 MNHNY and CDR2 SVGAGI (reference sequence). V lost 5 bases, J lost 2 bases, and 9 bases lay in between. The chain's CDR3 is CASSPQEQETQYF. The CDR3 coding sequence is TGTGCCAGCAGTCCACAGGAGCAAGAGACCCAGTACTTC.

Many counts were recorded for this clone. Written as DNA, the CDR3 is TGTGCCAGCAGCTTAGACCCCCGAGGGCAGACCCAGTACTTC. Its translation: CASSLDPRGQTQYF. The V gene is TRBV5-4, the J gene TRBJ2-5, with D tentatively TRBD2 (5 bases). Germline V gene data show CDR1 as SGHNT and CDR2 as YYREEE (reference sequence). The CDR3 runs to 14 residues. V lost 2 bases and J 6 bases, leaving 14 bases between the germline ends.

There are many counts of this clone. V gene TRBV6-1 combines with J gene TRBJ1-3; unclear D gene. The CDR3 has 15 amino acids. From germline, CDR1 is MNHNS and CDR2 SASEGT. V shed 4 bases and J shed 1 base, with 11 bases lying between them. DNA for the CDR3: TGTGCCAGCAGTGCCCAGAGCGGATCTGGAAACACCATATATTTT. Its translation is CASSAQSGSGNTIYF.

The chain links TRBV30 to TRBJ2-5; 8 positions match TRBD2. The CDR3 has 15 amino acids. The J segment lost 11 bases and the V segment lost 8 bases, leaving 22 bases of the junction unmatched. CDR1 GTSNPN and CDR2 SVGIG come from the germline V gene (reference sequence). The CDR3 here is CARTKPGPPEREQYF. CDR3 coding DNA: TGTGCCCGGACTAAACCGGGACCCCCGGAGCGGGAGCAGTACTTC.

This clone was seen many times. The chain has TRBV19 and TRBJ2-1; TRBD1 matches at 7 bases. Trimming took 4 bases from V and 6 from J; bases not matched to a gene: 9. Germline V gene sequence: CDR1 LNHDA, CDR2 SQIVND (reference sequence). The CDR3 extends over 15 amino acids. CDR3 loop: CASSSFNEGANEQFF. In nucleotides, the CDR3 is TGTGCCAGTAGTAGTTTTAACGAGGGGGCCAATGAGCAGTTCTTC.

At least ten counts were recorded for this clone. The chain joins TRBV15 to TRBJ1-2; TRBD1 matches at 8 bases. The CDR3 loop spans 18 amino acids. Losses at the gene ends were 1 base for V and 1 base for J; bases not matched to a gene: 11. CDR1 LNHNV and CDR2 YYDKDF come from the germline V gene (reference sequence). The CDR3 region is CATSRGRTGKTLNYGYTF. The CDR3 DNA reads TGTGCCACCAGCAGAGGTAGGACAGGGAAGACACTTAACTATGGCTACACCTTC.

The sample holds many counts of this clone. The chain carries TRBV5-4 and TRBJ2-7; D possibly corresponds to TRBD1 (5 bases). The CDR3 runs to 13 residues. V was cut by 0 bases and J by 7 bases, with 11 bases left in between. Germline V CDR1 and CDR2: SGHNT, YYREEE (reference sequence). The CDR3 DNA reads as TGTGCCAGCAGCTTGGTTACAGGTGGGGAGCAGTACTTC. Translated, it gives CASSLVTGGEQYF.

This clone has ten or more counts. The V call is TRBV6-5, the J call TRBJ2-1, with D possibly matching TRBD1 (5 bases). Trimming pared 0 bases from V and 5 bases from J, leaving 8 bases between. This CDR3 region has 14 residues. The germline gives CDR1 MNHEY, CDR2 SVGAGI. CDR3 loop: CASSYSGRNNEQFF. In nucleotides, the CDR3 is TGTGCCAGCAGTTACTCGGGGCGGAACAATGAGCAGTTCTTC.

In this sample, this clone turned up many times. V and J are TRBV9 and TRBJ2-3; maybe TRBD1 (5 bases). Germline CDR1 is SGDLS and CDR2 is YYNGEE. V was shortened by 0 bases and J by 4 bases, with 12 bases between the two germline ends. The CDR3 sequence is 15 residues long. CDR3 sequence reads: CASSVESMGPDTQYF. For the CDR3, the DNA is TGTGCCAGCAGCGTAGAGAGTATGGGGCCAGATACGCAGTATTTT.

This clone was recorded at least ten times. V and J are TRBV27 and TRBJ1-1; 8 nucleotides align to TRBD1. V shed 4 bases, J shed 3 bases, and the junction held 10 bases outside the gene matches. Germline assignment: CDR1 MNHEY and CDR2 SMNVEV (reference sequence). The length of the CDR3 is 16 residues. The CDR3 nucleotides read TGTGCCAGCAGTTCACACCGGACAGGGTTGGACACTGAAGCTTTCTTT. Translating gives CASSSHRTGLDTEAFF.

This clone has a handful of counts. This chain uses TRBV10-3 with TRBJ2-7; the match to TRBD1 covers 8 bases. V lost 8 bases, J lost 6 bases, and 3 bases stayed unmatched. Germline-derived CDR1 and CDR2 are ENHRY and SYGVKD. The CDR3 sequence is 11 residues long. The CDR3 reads CAISTGGEQYF. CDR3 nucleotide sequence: TGTGCCATCTCCACAGGGGGCGAGCAGTACTTC.

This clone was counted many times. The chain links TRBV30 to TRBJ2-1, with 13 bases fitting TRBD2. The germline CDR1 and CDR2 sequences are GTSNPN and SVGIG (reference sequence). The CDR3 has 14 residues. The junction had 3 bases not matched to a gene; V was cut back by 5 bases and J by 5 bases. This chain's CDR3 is CAWVGTSGNNEQFF. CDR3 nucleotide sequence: TGTGCCTGGGTGGGGACTAGCGGGAACAATGAGCAGTTCTTC. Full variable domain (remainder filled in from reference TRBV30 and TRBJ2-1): SQTIHQWPATLVQPVGSPLSLECTVEGTSNPNLYWYRQAAGRGLQLLFYSVGIGQISSEVPQNLSASRPQDRQFILSSKKLLLSDSGFYLCAWVGTSGNNEQFFGPGTRLTVL.

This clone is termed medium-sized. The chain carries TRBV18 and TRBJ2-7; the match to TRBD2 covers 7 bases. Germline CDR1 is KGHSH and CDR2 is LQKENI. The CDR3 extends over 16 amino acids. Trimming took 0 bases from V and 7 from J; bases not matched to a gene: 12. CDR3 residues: CASSPPERASGREQYF. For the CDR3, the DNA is TGTGCCAGCTCACCACCGGAAAGAGCTAGCGGAAGGGAGCAGTACTTC.

The CDR3 reads CSVAAGGADTQYF. CDR3 nucleotide sequence: TGCAGCGTGGCCGCGGGCGGCGCAGATACGCAGTATTTT. V and J are TRBV29-1 and TRBJ2-3; D possibly corresponds to TRBD2 (5 bases). V lost 6 bases and J 4 bases, leaving 14 bases between the germline ends. From germline, CDR1 is SQVTM and CDR2 ANQGSEA. The CDR3 is 13 residues long.

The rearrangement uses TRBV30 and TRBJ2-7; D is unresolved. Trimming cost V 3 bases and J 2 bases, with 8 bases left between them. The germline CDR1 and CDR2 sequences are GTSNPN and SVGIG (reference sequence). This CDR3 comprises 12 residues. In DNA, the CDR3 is TGTGCCTGGAGAAAGAGGACCTACGAGCAGTACTTC. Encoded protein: CAWRKRTYEQYF.

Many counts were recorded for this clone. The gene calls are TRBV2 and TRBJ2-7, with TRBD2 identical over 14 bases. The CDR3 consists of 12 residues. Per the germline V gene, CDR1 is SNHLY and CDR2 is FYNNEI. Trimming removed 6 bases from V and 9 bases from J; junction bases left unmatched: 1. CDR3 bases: TGTGCCAGCAGCGGACTAGCGGGAGGGCAGTACTTC. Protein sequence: CASSGLAGGQYF.

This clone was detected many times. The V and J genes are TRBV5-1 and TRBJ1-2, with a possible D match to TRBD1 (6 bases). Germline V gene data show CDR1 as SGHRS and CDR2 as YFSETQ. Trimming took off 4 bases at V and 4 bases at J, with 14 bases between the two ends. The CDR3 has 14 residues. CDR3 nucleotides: TGCGCCAGCAGCCCCGACTTACAGGGCTATGGCTACACCTTC. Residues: CASSPDLQGYGYTF.

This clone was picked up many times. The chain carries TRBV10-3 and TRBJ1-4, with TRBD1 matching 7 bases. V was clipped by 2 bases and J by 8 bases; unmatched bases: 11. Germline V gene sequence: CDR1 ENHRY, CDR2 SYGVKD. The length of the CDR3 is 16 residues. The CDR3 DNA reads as TGTGCCATCAGTGAGCTGGGGAGGCAGGGGGACGAAAAACTGTTTTTT. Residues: CAISELGRQGDEKLFF.

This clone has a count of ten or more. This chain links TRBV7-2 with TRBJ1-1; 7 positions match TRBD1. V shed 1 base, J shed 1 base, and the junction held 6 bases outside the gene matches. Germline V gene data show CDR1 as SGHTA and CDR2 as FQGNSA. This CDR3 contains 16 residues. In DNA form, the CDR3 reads TGTGCCAGCAGCTTAGGAAGGAGGGACAGGAACACTGAAGCTTTCTTT. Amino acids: CASSLGRRDRNTEAFF.

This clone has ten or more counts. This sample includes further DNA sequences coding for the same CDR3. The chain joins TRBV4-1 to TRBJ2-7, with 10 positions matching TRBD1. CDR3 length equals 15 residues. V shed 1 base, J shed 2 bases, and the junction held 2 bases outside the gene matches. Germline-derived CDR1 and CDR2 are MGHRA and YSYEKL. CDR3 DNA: TGCGCCAGCAGCCAAGGGACAGGGGGTACCTACGAGCAGTACTTC. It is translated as CASSQGTGGTYEQYF.

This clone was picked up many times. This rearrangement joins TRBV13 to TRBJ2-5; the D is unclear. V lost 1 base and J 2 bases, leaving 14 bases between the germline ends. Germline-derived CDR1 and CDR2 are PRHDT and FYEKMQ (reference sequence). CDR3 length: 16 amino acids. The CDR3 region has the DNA TGTGCCAGCAGCTTAGCCTTCAAGTTCCTACAAGAGACCCAGTACTTC. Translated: CASSLAFKFLQETQYF.

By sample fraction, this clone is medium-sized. The CDR3 DNA reads as TGCGCCAGCAGCCAAGCGGGACAGGCCTACGAGCAGTACTTC. This gives the protein CASSQAGQAYEQYF. The rearrangement joins TRBV4-1 to TRBJ2-7, with TRBD1 matching 8 bases. Germline V CDR1 and CDR2: MGHRA, YSYEKL. CDR3 size: 14 residues. Unmatched junction bases numbered 1, after V lost 1 base and J lost 2 bases.

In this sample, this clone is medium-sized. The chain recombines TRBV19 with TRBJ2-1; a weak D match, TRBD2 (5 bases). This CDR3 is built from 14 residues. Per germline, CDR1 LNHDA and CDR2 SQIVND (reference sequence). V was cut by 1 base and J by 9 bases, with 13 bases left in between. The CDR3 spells CASSIGQRTGEQFF. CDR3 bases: TGTGCCAGTAGTATAGGTCAGCGGACGGGTGAGCAGTTCTTC.

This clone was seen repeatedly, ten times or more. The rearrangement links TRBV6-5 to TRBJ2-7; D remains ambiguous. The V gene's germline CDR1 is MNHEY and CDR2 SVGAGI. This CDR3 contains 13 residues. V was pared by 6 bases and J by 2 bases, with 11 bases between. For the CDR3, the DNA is TGTGCCAGCAGGACGGGTTTCCCCTACGAGCAGTACTTC. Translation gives CASRTGFPYEQYF.

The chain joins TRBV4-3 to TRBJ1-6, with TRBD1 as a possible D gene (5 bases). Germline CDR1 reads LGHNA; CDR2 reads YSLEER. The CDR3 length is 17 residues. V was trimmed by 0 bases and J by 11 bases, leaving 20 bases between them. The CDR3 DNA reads TGCGCCAGCAGCCAAGATTTTACAGGTCAAGGGGTACCACCCCTCCACTTT. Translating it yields CASSQDFTGQGVPPLHF.

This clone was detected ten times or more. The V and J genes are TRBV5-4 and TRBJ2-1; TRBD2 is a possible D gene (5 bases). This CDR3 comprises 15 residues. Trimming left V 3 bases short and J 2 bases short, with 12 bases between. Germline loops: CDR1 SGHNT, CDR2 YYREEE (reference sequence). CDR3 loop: CASSSKSGPYNEQFF. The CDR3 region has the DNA TGTGCCAGCAGCTCAAAAAGCGGACCCTACAATGAGCAGTTCTTC.